This T cell receptor beta chain is from a study of blood T cell repertoires in COVID-19. Cohorts were based on clinical histories the participants reported. Only in-frame clones appear in the TCRdb table, and some are missing; sequencing was by immunoSEQ multiplex PCR. The sample shows 150,000 to 200,000 clones, about 85% of them seen only once. The source is a man between 35 and 55 years old who had recovered from COVID-19. Sequencing was carried out using PBMCs or T cells enriched from blood (not recorded which).

The CDR3 is CASSQGGRPTYEQYF. The CDR3 coding sequence is TGCGCCAGCAGCCAAGGTGGCAGGCCAACCTACGAGCAGTACTTC. This rearrangement joins TRBV4-1 to TRBJ2-7; D call uncertain. Germline V CDR1 and CDR2: MGHRA, YSYEKL. V lost 1 base and J lost 2, with 12 bases in between. The CDR3 has 15 residues.